This TCR beta chain was captured in a study of T-cell memory formation after mild COVID-19. Study context: The study found TCR clusters largely donor specific. Overall study findings and caveats: Later expanders leaned toward CD4+, whereas clones contracting from day 15 to 85 were balanced CD4/CD8.

A note on this clonotype: Its specificity is unknown.

This CDR3 spans 15 amino acids. The V end was cut by 5 bases, the J end by 3 bases, with 16 bases between. Germline CDR1 reads SEHNR; CDR2 reads FQNEAQ (reference sequence). TCRdb analysed the 5' RACE reads with MiXCR anew, one entry per CDR3 protein. The repertoire holds over 500,000 distinct CDR3 sequences, with approximately 15% as singletons. Sample: PBMCs or a T cell subset sorted from them (not recorded which). This TCR was recovered from an adult woman who had mild COVID-19 (a few samples of this study predate the infection). Cell type and time point are not known. The chain joins TRBV7-9 to TRBJ1-2, with a possible D match to TRBD1 (6 bases). The CDR3 DNA sequence: TGTGCCAGCAGCCCCCCGGGGGCAGGGTACTATGGCTACACCTTC. Protein sequence: CASSPPGAGYYGYTF.